The 28 T cell receptor beta chains presented below share a single source sample, sequenced in a study of cytomegalovirus exposure and HLA in healthy donors. In the PCR, 60 Vbeta and 13 Jbeta primers were used. Sequencing used immunoSEQ multiplex PCR; TCRdb keeps in-frame clones, though not all of them. The sample records around 160,000 clones, nearly 80% being singletons. What was sequenced was PBMCs. The receptors were sampled from a man aged 40-55 years in good health and CMV-seropositive.

The rearrangement links TRBV7-3 to TRBJ2-5, with TRBD2 identical over 9 bases. V lost 5 bases to trimming and J lost 5 bases; unmatched junction nucleotides: 15. Germline-derived CDR1 and CDR2 are SGHTA and FQGTGA. The CDR3 is made up of 17 amino acids. This chain's CDR3 is CASSLGGSGSVWETQYF. The CDR3, as DNA: TGTGCCAGCAGCCTTGGGGGTAGCGGGAGTGTTTGGGAGACCCAGTACTTC.

This clone was counted a single time. The genes are TRBV5-1 and TRBJ2-7; 9 positions agree with TRBD2. V trimming: 1 base; J trimming: 2 bases; junction bases outside the gene matches: 1. Per germline, CDR1 SGHRS and CDR2 YFSETQ. The CDR3 totals 14 residues. CDR3 nucleotide sequence: TGCGCCAGCAGCTTGTCTAGCGGGGCCTACGAGCAGTACTTC. Translating it yields CASSLSSGAYEQYF.

The gene calls are TRBV2 and TRBJ2-7; D gene uncertain. The CDR3 extends over 13 amino acids. The V and J ends lost 4 bases and 3 bases respectively, with 10 bases between them. Germline lookup yields CDR1 SNHLY and CDR2 FYNNEI. The CDR3: CASSVHSLYEQYF. In DNA, the CDR3 is TGTGCCAGCAGTGTGCACAGTCTCTACGAGCAGTACTTC.

The chain combines TRBV30 with TRBJ2-7, with 11 positions matching TRBD2. This CDR3 contains 15 residues. Germline V lookup: CDR1 GTSNPN, CDR2 SVGIG (reference sequence). V lost 0 bases and J lost 2; bases outside the gene matches: 3. DNA of the CDR3: TGTGCCTGGAGTGTGCTAGCGGGAGGCACCTACGAGCAGTACTTC. This gives the protein CAWSVLAGGTYEQYF.

The genes are TRBV28 and TRBJ1-1; no clear D. The germline gives CDR1 MDHEN, CDR2 SYDVKM. V was clipped by 7 bases and J by 2 bases, with 5 bases between them. The length of the CDR3 is 11 residues. The CDR3 DNA is TGTGCCAGCATTACTAACACTGAAGCTTTCTTT. Amino acids: CASITNTEAFF.

This clone was seen only a few times. The rearrangement uses TRBV6-5 and TRBJ2-4; 10 bases are shared with TRBD1. The ends lost 0 bases at V and 12 bases at J; junction bases unmatched: 2. Per the germline V gene, CDR1 is MNHEY and CDR2 is SVGAGI. CDR3 length: 13 amino acids. CDR3 region: CASSYSGDRGQYF. The CDR3 bases are TGTGCCAGCAGTTACTCGGGGGACAGGGGTCAGTACTTC.

This chain links TRBV5-1 with TRBJ2-1; 11 nucleotides match TRBD2. This CDR3 has 16 residues. V dropped 0 bases and J dropped 9; count of bases not matched to a gene: 8. CDR1 SGHRS and CDR2 YFSETQ come from the germline V gene. Here the CDR3 reads CASSLAATSGSGEQFF. CDR3 in DNA: TGCGCCAGCAGCTTGGCCGCCACTAGCGGGAGTGGTGAGCAGTTCTTC.

This clone occurred a few times. V gene TRBV7-2 combines with J gene TRBJ1-3; the D gene is possibly TRBD1 (5 bases). V was pared by 3 bases and J by 0 bases, with 6 bases between. Germline CDR1 SGHTA, CDR2 FQGNSA. The CDR3 contains 14 residues. The CDR3, as DNA: TGTGCCAGCAGCTTTCAGGGCTCTGGAAACACCATATATTTT. It codes for CASSFQGSGNTIYF.

This CDR3 is CASSGLAAYEQYF. CDR3 DNA: TGTGCCAGCAGTGGACTAGCGGCCTACGAGCAGTACTTC. The J gene is TRBJ2-7, the V gene TRBV6-1; TRBD2 aligns across 9 bases. Losses at the gene ends were 4 bases for V and 2 bases for J; bases not matched to a gene: 0. This CDR3 is built from 13 residues. Per germline, CDR1 MNHNS and CDR2 SASEGT.

This clone is a singleton in its sample. The chain links TRBV7-2 to TRBJ2-7; 7 bases match TRBD2. The CDR3 is 15 residues long. The germline V gene has CDR1 SGHTA and CDR2 FQGNSA. Trimming at V came to 1 base and at J to 1 base, leaving 4 bases not matched to a gene. CDR3 in DNA: TGTGCCAGCAGCTTAGAGGGACTACCTTCCTACGAGCAGTACTTC. As protein: CASSLEGLPSYEQYF.

V usage is TRBV5-6 and J usage is TRBJ2-5, with 7 bases matching TRBD1. Unmatched junction bases numbered 5, after V lost 4 bases and J lost 5 bases. CDR1 and CDR2 (germline): SGHDT, YYEEEE. The CDR3 spans 13 residues. The DNA of the CDR3 is TGTGCCAGCAGCCCGCGCAGGGGGGAGACCCAGTACTTC. Amino acid sequence: CASSPRRGETQYF.

The chain couples TRBV2 to TRBJ1-5; possibly TRBD1 for D (6 bases). Germline loops: CDR1 SNHLY, CDR2 FYNNEI. Trimming took 5 bases from V and 9 from J, leaving 20 bases between them. The CDR3 extends over 15 amino acids. CDR3 sequence reads: CASSLRPGQITPQHF. The CDR3, as DNA: TGTGCCAGCAGTCTTAGACCGGGACAAATAACGCCCCAGCATTTT.

The chain combines TRBV7-9 with TRBJ2-1; possibly TRBD2 for D (5 bases). CDR1 and CDR2 (germline): SEHNR, FQNEAQ (reference sequence). This CDR3 has 13 residues. V was cut by 1 base and J by 5 bases, with 6 bases left in between. CDR3 sequence: CASSLEADNEQFF. The CDR3 region has the DNA TGTGCCAGCAGCTTAGAAGCGGACAATGAGCAGTTCTTC.

This clone was counted between two and nine times. The chain links TRBV18 to TRBJ2-7; TRBD1 aligns across 10 bases. The germline V gene has CDR1 KGHSH and CDR2 LQKENI. The V gene end was trimmed by 5 bases and the J gene end by 7 bases; junction bases not matched to a gene: 5. The CDR3 spans 13 residues. The CDR3 sequence is CASSIGQGGEQYF. The DNA for the CDR3 is TGTGCCAGCTCAATAGGACAGGGGGGTGAGCAGTACTTC.

As DNA, the CDR3 is TGCGCCAGCAGCCAAGCCCCCGCGGCGAGCGGGAGTCACGAGCAGTACTTC. This gives the protein CASSQAPAASGSHEQYF. The V call is TRBV4-3, the J call TRBJ2-7; TRBD2 matches 8 bases. J was trimmed by 5 bases and V by 1 base; bases with no gene match: 13. The germline gives CDR1 LGHNA, CDR2 YSLEER. CDR3 length: 17 residues.

The chain combines TRBV10-1 with TRBJ1-2; D may be TRBD1 (6 bases). CDR1 and CDR2 from the germline V gene are WNHNN and SYGVQD (reference sequence). Trimming took off 5 bases at V and 11 bases at J, with 18 bases between the two ends. The CDR3 runs 13 residues. The DNA for the CDR3 is TGCGCCAGCAGTACAATAAAAGACAGGATTTACACCTTC. Translating gives CASSTIKDRIYTF.

The gene calls are TRBV14 and TRBJ2-7; tentatively, D is TRBD1 (5 bases). Per the germline V gene, CDR1 is SGHDN and CDR2 is FVKESK. This CDR3 is 15 amino acids long. Trimming left V 2 bases short and J 4 bases short, with 15 bases between. The CDR3 sequence is CASSQFNGALYEQYF. The CDR3 region has the DNA TGTGCCAGCAGCCAATTCAATGGGGCTTTGTACGAGCAGTACTTC. The complete variable domain, with remaining parts taken from reference TRBV14 and TRBJ2-7, reads EAGVTQFPSHSVIEKGQTVTLRCDPISGHDNLYWYRRVMGKEIKFLLHFVKESKQDESGMPNNRFLAERTGGTYSTLKVQPAELEDSGVYFCASSQFNGALYEQYFGPGTRLTVT.

The chain couples TRBV28 to TRBJ1-4, with a tentative D call TRBD1 (5 bases). The germline V gene has CDR1 MDHEN and CDR2 SYDVKM. Between the trimmed V and J ends, which lost 3 bases and 10 bases, there was a span of 9 bases. CDR3 length equals 12 residues. The CDR3 DNA reads as TGTGCCAGCAGTTTTGGAGGGGTAAAACTGTTTTTT. This sequence encodes CASSFGGVKLFF.

The chain employs TRBV29-1 and TRBJ2-7; D may be TRBD2 (5 bases). V was trimmed by 0 bases and J by 7 bases, leaving 22 bases between them. The CDR3 extends over 16 amino acids. Germline CDR1 and CDR2: SQVTM and ANQGSEA. The CDR3 bases are TGCAGCGTTGAAGATTTAGGAGCCGGCAGGCCGGGGGAGCAGTACTTC. Its translation: CSVEDLGAGRPGEQYF.

This clone was detected a few times. CDR3 nucleotide sequence: TGTGCCAGCAGCTTTAACGGACAGGGGGTCGGAGGCTACACCTTC. It specifies CASSFNGQGVGGYTF. V usage is TRBV7-2 and J usage is TRBJ1-2; TRBD1 aligns across 10 bases. This CDR3 has 15 amino acids. CDR1 is SGHTA, CDR2 FQGNSA, per germline. V shed 3 bases, J shed 8 bases, and the junction held 9 bases outside the gene matches.

The V gene is TRBV10-3, the J gene TRBJ2-7; 12 bases align to TRBD2. V trimming: 3 bases; J trimming: 5 bases; junction bases outside the gene matches: 5. CDR1 is ENHRY and CDR2 is SYGVKD in the germline V gene. This CDR3 comprises 15 residues. In nucleotides, the CDR3 is TGTGCCATCAGTGACGGGACTAGCGGGCTACACGAGCAGTACTTC. This gives the protein CAISDGTSGLHEQYF.

The count of this clone is one. The chain uses TRBV6-6 and TRBJ2-5; a possible D gene is TRBD2 (5 bases). The J call may be in error: the DNA end matches TRBJ2-7 better. Germline values: CDR1 MNHNY, CDR2 SVGAGI (reference sequence). CDR3 length equals 15 residues. The CDR3 nucleotides are TGTGCCAGCAGTCCTCCGGGGAGCGGCGGCTACGAGCAGTACTTC. This sequence encodes CASSPPGSGGYEQYF.

This clone showed up just a few times. The chain employs TRBV6-1 and TRBJ1-5; D is ambiguous. The V end lost 5 bases, the J end lost 2 bases, and 13 bases lay between the germline ends. CDR3 length: 15 amino acids. Germline-derived CDR1 and CDR2 are MNHNS and SASEGT. The CDR3 nucleotides are TGTGCCAGCAGTCCCAGAGGGAGGGGCAATCAGCCCCAGCATTTT. It is translated as CASSPRGRGNQPQHF.

In its sample, this clone was seen once. V gene TRBV27 combines with J gene TRBJ2-1, with TRBD1 as a possible D gene (5 bases). CDR1 is MNHEY and CDR2 is SMNVEV in the germline V gene (reference sequence). The CDR3 extends over 14 amino acids. The V gene lost 6 bases and the J gene lost 5 bases, with 14 bases spanning the gap. In DNA, the CDR3 is TGTGCCAGCAGGGGTCAGGGTATCGACAATGAGCAGTTCTTC. This encodes CASRGQGIDNEQFF.

The chain joins TRBV7-7 to TRBJ2-5; 8 nucleotides align to TRBD2. The CDR3 has 14 residues. CDR1 is SSHAT and CDR2 is FNYEAQ in the germline V gene (reference sequence). Trimming cost V 5 bases and J 4 bases; bases outside gene matches: 6. This CDR3 is CASSQSGRGETQYF. The CDR3 DNA is TGTGCCAGCAGCCAAAGCGGGAGAGGAGAGACCCAGTACTTC.

The V and J genes are TRBV2 and TRBJ2-3; maybe TRBD1 (6 bases). The ends were cut back, 7 bases at V and 5 bases at J, with 19 bases in the middle. In germline, CDR1 is SNHLY, CDR2 FYNNEI. This CDR3 has 15 residues. Written as DNA, the CDR3 is TGTGCCAGCACCTTAGAGGGGGTGAGAGGAGATACGCAGTATTTT. It yields the protein CASTLEGVRGDTQYF.

In this sample, this clone turned up once. The V and J genes are TRBV6-1 and TRBJ2-3; a possible D gene is TRBD1 (6 bases). This CDR3 comprises 18 residues. The V end was cut by 8 bases, the J end by 0 bases, with 24 bases between. Germline V gene lookup returns CDR1 MNHNS and CDR2 SASEGT. This CDR3 reads CASRARTGRATSTDTQYF. The CDR3 DNA is TGTGCCAGCCGTGCTCGTACAGGGCGGGCAACTAGCACAGATACGCAGTATTTT.

The rearrangement joins TRBV7-9 to TRBJ2-7, with TRBD2 matching 10 bases. V shed 5 bases and J 0 bases; nucleotides not matched to a gene: 4. The CDR3 loop spans 15 amino acids. Germline V gene sequence: CDR1 SEHNR, CDR2 FQNEAQ (reference sequence). DNA for the CDR3: TGTGCCAGCAGCCCGGCTAGCGGGAGCTCCTACGAGCAGTACTTC. The encoded protein is CASSPASGSSYEQYF.